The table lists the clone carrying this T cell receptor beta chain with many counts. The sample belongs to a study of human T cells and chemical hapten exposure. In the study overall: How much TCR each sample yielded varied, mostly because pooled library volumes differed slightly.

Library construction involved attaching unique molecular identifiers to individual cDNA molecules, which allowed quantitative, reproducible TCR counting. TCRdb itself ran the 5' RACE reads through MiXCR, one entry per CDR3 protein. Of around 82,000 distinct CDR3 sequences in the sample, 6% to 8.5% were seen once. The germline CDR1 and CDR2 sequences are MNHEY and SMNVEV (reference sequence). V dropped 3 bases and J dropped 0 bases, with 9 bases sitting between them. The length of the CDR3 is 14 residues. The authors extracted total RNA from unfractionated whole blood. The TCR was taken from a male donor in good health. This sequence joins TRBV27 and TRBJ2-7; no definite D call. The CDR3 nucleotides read TGTGCCAGCAGTTTTGCTCGGAGCTCCTACGAGCAGTACTTC. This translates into CASSFARSSYEQYF.